This entry describes one T cell receptor (beta chain). This clonotype was observed at least ten times. The antigen it binds to is not known. The record has no base qualities; no much larger clone is one base away. The data are from a study of T cell repertoires in cytomegalovirus infection (dated by TCRdb to between 2018 and 2021). Context from the whole study: Donor HLA type was relevant to the analysis, because carriage of CMV infection together with the matching HLA type was indicated by public TCR beta signatures.

The germline V gene sets CDR1 to SGHDN and CDR2 to FVKESK. V gives up 1 base and J gives up 9 bases, and the segment between their germline ends measures 4 bases. Its CDR3 holds 11 amino acids, cysteine through phenylalanine. Only the CDR3 portion is preserved as DNA: 33 bases, with reading frame beginning at the first base. TCRdb names Illumina HiSeq 1500 as the instrument used. Starting from the raw public reads, TCRdb applied fastp trimming at Q25, assembled clones with MiXCR and retained in-frame beta chains. Duplicate CDR3 protein sequences are folded into a single record with the most common DNA and genes. The sample has approximately 500,000 distinct CDR3 sequences on record, over 9% of them singletons. Around 9.6% of the sample comes from the top ten. Study-wide conclusions, independent of this receptor: In both this cohort and an independent roughly 400-donor cohort, the cumulative frequency of public TCR beta family members distinguished carriers of CMV infection plus the relevant HLA type. In the ex vivo response, HLA-C-restricted CMV-specific TCR beta clonotypes were dominant, and in two of eight donors the single most frequent clonotype came from this HLA-C-restricted group.

This receptor was taken from a human donor in good health (CMV status not recorded). Some clones in this sample may be carry-over from other donors' samples. The sample comprised PBMCs. Recombination joined TRBV14 with TRBJ1-3; no D gene can be assigned with confidence. The nucleotides read TGTGCCAGCAGCCAAGTGGGCACCATATATTTT. Its translation reads: CASSQVGTIYF.